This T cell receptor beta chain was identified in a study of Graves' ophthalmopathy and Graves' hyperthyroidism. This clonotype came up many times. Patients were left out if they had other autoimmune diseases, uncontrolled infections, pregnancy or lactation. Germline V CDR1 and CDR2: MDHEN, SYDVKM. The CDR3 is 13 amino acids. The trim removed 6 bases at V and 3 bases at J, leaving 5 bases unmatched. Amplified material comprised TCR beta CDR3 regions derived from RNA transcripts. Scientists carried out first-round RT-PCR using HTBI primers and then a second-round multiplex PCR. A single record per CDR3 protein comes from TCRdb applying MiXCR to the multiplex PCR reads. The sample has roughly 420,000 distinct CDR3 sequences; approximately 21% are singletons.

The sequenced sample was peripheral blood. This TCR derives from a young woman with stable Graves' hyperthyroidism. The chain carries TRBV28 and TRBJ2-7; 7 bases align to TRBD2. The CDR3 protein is CASRPTSVYEQYF. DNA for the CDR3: TGTGCCAGCAGGCCTACTAGCGTCTACGAGCAGTACTTC. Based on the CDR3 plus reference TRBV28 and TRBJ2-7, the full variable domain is DVKVTQSSRYLVKRTGEKVFLECVQDMDHENMFWYRQDPGLGLRLIYFSYDVKMKEKGDIPEGYSVSREKKERFSLILESASTNQTSMYLCASRPTSVYEQYFGPGTRLTVT.